The clone carrying this T cell receptor delta chain was observed a handful of times. This DNA's translation and the protein TCRdb lists, from a much larger clone, do not match at residue 4, likely due to a read error; the protein shown is translated from the DNA. TCRdb repeated clone calling on the RT-PCR reads with CATT. Here the sample spans approximately 3,200 delta-chain clones, around 5% being singletons. The sample is drawn from a study of gamma-delta T cells after stem cell transplantation. This TCR was sampled from a human donor. It is not recorded whose cells these are; they may come from a transplant donor. Sequenced sample: gamma-delta T cells.

CDR3 sequence: CACVSMGDKADKLIF. CDR3 nucleotides: TGTGCCTGTGTTTCGATGGGGGATAAAGCCGATAAACTCATCTTT. The chain links TRDV2 to TRDJ1; 9 bases align to TRDD3. Germline CDR1 GEAIGNYY, CDR2 EKD. The CDR3 spans 15 residues. The V gene end was trimmed by 5 bases and the J gene end by 3 bases; junction bases not matched to a gene: 9.